These 27 T cell receptor beta chains came from one sample sequenced in a study of OX40 agonist ivuxolimab in advanced cancers. The library was obtained by the immunoSEQ multiplex PCR assay. TCRdb carries this immuneACCESS record with in-frame sequences only. Its versions omit some clonotypes, under half of them owing to an unresolved V gene in the studies checked, with the rest unexplained. The table for this sample lists tens of thousands of clones; about 90% of them were counted only once. 14% to 15% of the sample is taken by the ten largest. This specimen was CD4+ or CD8+ T cells sorted from blood, taken in a trial of the OX40 agonist ivuxolimab. The receptor set was obtained from an adult with an advanced solid tumor such as melanoma, head and neck, liver or kidney cancer.

The chain carries TRBV9 and TRBJ2-1, with D possibly matching TRBD2 (6 bases). This CDR3 is built from 13 residues. Trimming cost V 7 bases and J 3 bases, with 11 bases left between them. Germline values: CDR1 SGDLS, CDR2 YYNGEE. CDR3 nucleotides: TGTGCCAGCTCTGACGGGAGCTACAATGAGCAGTTCTTC. Protein: CASSDGSYNEQFF.

The chain carries TRBV4-2 and TRBJ2-5; TRBD2 agrees at 7 bases. V lost 0 bases to trimming and J lost 1 base; unmatched junction nucleotides: 5. The CDR3 consists of 16 residues. CDR1 is LGHNA and CDR2 is YNFKEQ in the germline V gene. CDR3 protein: CASSQELGLVQETQYF. DNA for the CDR3: TGTGCCAGCAGCCAAGAACTAGGACTAGTCCAAGAGACCCAGTACTTC.

This clone was detected once. V and J are TRBV29-1 and TRBJ2-7; D possibly uses TRBD1 or TRBD2 (6 bases each). The CDR3 has 14 amino acids. CDR1 is SQVTM, CDR2 ANQGSEA, per germline. V lost 7 bases, J lost 5 bases, and 21 bases lay in between. The CDR3 region is CSADGGGLRHEQYF. DNA for the CDR3: TGCAGCGCCGACGGTGGGGGGCTTAGGCACGAGCAGTACTTC.

The chain recombines TRBV9 with TRBJ2-3, with TRBD1 matching over 8 bases. This CDR3 spans 14 amino acids. With V trimmed by 4 bases and J by 3 bases, 4 bases remained unmatched. Germline V CDR1 and CDR2: SGDLS, YYNGEE. The CDR3 sequence is CASSSRDRTDTQYF. DNA for the CDR3: TGTGCCAGCAGCTCCCGGGACAGGACAGATACGCAGTATTTT.

This chain connects TRBV7-9 to TRBJ2-3; 10 bases map to TRBD1. The V gene end was trimmed by 3 bases and the J gene end by 0 bases; junction bases not matched to a gene: 6. CDR1 and CDR2 from the germline V gene are SEHNR and FQNEAQ (reference sequence). The CDR3 loop spans 17 amino acids. The DNA for the CDR3 is TGTGCCAGCAGCTTCCCGGGACAGGGGAAGAGCACAGATACGCAGTATTTT. Its protein product is CASSFPGQGKSTDTQYF.

V usage is TRBV11-2 and J usage is TRBJ2-3; possibly TRBD2 for D (6 bases). The ends were cut back, 4 bases at V and 7 bases at J, with 24 bases in the middle. Germline loops: CDR1 SGHAT, CDR2 FQNNGV. This CDR3 has 17 amino acids. The CDR3 DNA is TGTGCCAGCAGCTATACACTAAGCGGAGGGTACACTAATACGCAGTATTTT. Its translation is CASSYTLSGGYTNTQYF.

Concerning this clone itself: One end of the junction does not line up with germline, which may come from a read error. V and J are TRBV27 and TRBJ2-7; 13 nucleotides agree with TRBD2. Germline V gene sequence: CDR1 MNHEY, CDR2 SMNVEV (reference sequence). This CDR3 has 17 residues. CDR3 amino acids: CAGSFLLAGGPSYEQYF. CDR3 in DNA: TGTGCCGGCAGTTTCTTACTAGCGGGAGGGCCATCCTACGAGCAGTACTTC.

V usage is TRBV4-1 and J usage is TRBJ2-1; 10 bases are a match to TRBD1. Germline-derived CDR1 and CDR2 are MGHRA and YSYEKL. The V and J ends lost 4 bases and 6 bases, in that order; junction bases with no gene match: 6. The CDR3 length is 15 residues. The CDR3 DNA is TGCGCCAGCAGCCTCAGGACAGGGGGTGTCAATGAGCAGTTCTTC. Translation gives CASSLRTGGVNEQFF.

The chain has TRBV7-8 and TRBJ2-1; D tentatively reads TRBD1 or TRBD2 (6 bases each). The CDR3 spans 15 residues. V was shortened by 4 bases and J by 7 bases, with 17 bases between the two germline ends. From germline, CDR1 is SGHVS and CDR2 FQNEAQ. DNA of the CDR3: TGTGCCAGCAGCTATTCCCCCGGGGGCGAAAATGAGCAGTTCTTC. Translated, it gives CASSYSPGGENEQFF.

This clone showed up just once. The chain employs TRBV28 and TRBJ2-7; 9 nucleotides align to TRBD2. CDR1 is MDHEN and CDR2 is SYDVKM in the germline V gene. The CDR3 has 14 amino acids. V trimming: 6 bases; J trimming: 4 bases; junction bases outside the gene matches: 7. The CDR3 DNA sequence: TGTGCCAGCAGATTAGCGGGAGCCGGGTACGAGCAGTACTTC. Translated, it gives CASRLAGAGYEQYF.

The V call is TRBV5-1, the J call TRBJ2-1; 8 bases map to TRBD1. Trimming at V came to 2 bases and at J to 7 bases, leaving 5 bases not matched to a gene. This CDR3 spans 14 amino acids. CDR1 and CDR2 (germline): SGHRS, YFSETQ. DNA for the CDR3: TGCGCCAGCAGCTTTGGACAGGGTGGAAATGAGCAGTTCTTC. This encodes CASSFGQGGNEQFF.

V usage is TRBV25-1 and J usage is TRBJ1-2; D gene uncertain. This CDR3 comprises 13 residues. The germline V and J ends were trimmed by 4 bases and 2 bases, with 8 bases remaining between them. Germline CDR1 MGHDK, CDR2 SYGVNS. The CDR3 sequence: CASSATENYGYTF. DNA for the CDR3: TGTGCCAGCAGTGCAACAGAAAACTATGGCTACACCTTC.

The chain links TRBV5-8 to TRBJ2-7; 7 bases match TRBD2. The CDR3 extends over 12 amino acids. V shed 4 bases and J 3 bases; nucleotides not matched to a gene: 1. The V gene's germline CDR1 is SGHTS and CDR2 YDEGEE. CDR3 amino acids: CASSLADYEQYF. CDR3 bases: TGTGCCAGCAGCCTAGCGGACTACGAGCAGTACTTC.

This chain connects TRBV9 to TRBJ2-2; 11 bases map to TRBD2. This CDR3 is built from 16 residues. Unmatched junction bases numbered 3, after V lost 0 bases and J lost 5 bases. Germline CDR1 is SGDLS and CDR2 is YYNGEE. In nucleotides, the CDR3 is TGTGCCAGCAGCGTAGGACTAGCGGGAAGTACCGGGGAGCTGTTTTTT. This encodes CASSVGLAGSTGELFF.

As DNA, the CDR3 is TGTGCCAGCAGCCCGACGGCAGGGGATCCCAATGAGCAGTTCTTC. Translating gives CASSPTAGDPNEQFF. This rearrangement joins TRBV4-2 to TRBJ2-1; perhaps TRBD1 as D (6 bases). V gave up 4 bases and J gave up 6 bases, with 16 bases separating them. Germline-derived CDR1 and CDR2 are LGHNA and YNFKEQ. This CDR3 region has 15 residues.

This rearrangement joins TRBV6-5 to TRBJ1-1; TRBD1 matches at 7 bases. The CDR3 runs to 15 residues. Germline V lookup: CDR1 MNHEY, CDR2 SVGAGI. The V gene end was trimmed by 5 bases and the J gene end by 0 bases; junction bases not matched to a gene: 6. This chain's CDR3 is CASSAGTDMNTEAFF. CDR3 DNA: TGTGCCAGCAGTGCCGGGACAGACATGAACACTGAAGCTTTCTTT.

The V gene is TRBV11-1, the J gene TRBJ2-1; perhaps TRBD2 as D (6 bases). The CDR3 contains 16 residues. V was shortened by 5 bases and J by 4 bases, with 18 bases between the two germline ends. Germline V gene data show CDR1 as SGHAT and CDR2 as FQDESV (reference sequence). CDR3 sequence reads: CASSPWGVGLYNEQFF. For the CDR3, the DNA is TGTGCCAGCAGCCCCTGGGGGGTAGGGCTATACAATGAGCAGTTCTTC.

In its sample, this clone was seen once. This rearrangement joins TRBV2 to TRBJ2-1; no reliable D call. There are 15 residues in the CDR3. V was trimmed by 4 bases and J by 3 bases, leaving 13 bases between them. Per germline, CDR1 SNHLY and CDR2 FYNNEI. The CDR3 DNA reads as TGTGCCAGCAGTGCGTTCACAGCTATCTACAATGAGCAGTTCTTC. Translated, it gives CASSAFTAIYNEQFF.

The J gene is TRBJ2-3, the V gene TRBV4-3, with TRBD2 matching over 7 bases. The germline CDR1 and CDR2 sequences are LGHNA and YSLEER. V trimming: 4 bases; J trimming: 1 base; junction bases outside the gene matches: 5. The CDR3 runs 15 residues. The DNA of the CDR3 is TGCGCCAGCAGCCCGGGGGAGGGCGGCACAGATACGCAGTATTTT. It is translated as CASSPGEGGTDTQYF.

The chain has TRBV15 and TRBJ2-4; 7 bases map to TRBD2. V lost 5 bases and J lost 7; bases outside the gene matches: 11. The germline V gene encodes CDR1 LNHNV and CDR2 YYDKDF (reference sequence). This CDR3 is built from 15 residues. The CDR3 is CATSERSGEGNIQYF. The CDR3 DNA follows: TGTGCCACCAGCGAGAGGTCCGGGGAGGGGAACATTCAGTACTTC. Variable domain in full (rest from reference TRBV15 and TRBJ2-4): DAMVIQNPRYQVTQFGKPVTLSCSQTLNHNVMYWYQQKSSQAPKLLFHYYDKDFNNEADTPDNFQSRRPNTSFCFLDIRSPGLGDTAMYLCATSERSGEGNIQYFGAGTRLSVL.

The V and J genes are TRBV5-1 and TRBJ2-7; D call uncertain. Trimming cost V 0 bases and J 3 bases, with 10 bases left between them. Per germline, CDR1 SGHRS and CDR2 YFSETQ. CDR3 length: 14 residues. The CDR3 is CASSLANQLYEQYF. In DNA form, the CDR3 reads TGCGCCAGCAGCTTGGCCAATCAACTCTACGAGCAGTACTTC. The full variable domain, its missing parts supplied by reference TRBV5-1 and TRBJ2-7, is KAGVTQTPRYLIKTRGQQVTLSCSPISGHRSVSWYQQTPGQGLQFLFEYFSETQRNKGNFPGRFSGRQFSNSRSEMNVSTLELGDSALYLCASSLANQLYEQYFGPGTRLTVT.

This rearrangement joins TRBV27 to TRBJ2-4; no clear D. With 6 bases removed from V and 0 bases from J, the gap between germline ends came to 6 bases. CDR3 length equals 13 residues. Per the germline V gene, CDR1 is MNHEY and CDR2 is SMNVEV (reference sequence). CDR3 sequence reads: CASSDLAKNIQYF. DNA of the CDR3: TGTGCCAGCAGCGACCTAGCCAAAAACATTCAGTACTTC.

The V and J genes are TRBV18 and TRBJ2-2, with D unclear. V lost 2 bases to trimming and J lost 6 bases, with 13 bases between them. The germline CDR1 and CDR2 sequences are KGHSH and LQKENI. CDR3 length equals 15 residues. The CDR3 nucleotides are TGTGCCAGCTCACCAGAGGCGGCCAAACCCGGGGAGCTGTTTTTT. Encoded protein: CASSPEAAKPGELFF.

Worth noting for this clone: Other DNA sequences of this sample code for an identical CDR3. The rearrangement joins TRBV7-3 to TRBJ2-3; possible D gene TRBD2, 6 bases. Between the trimmed V and J ends, which lost 5 bases and 0 bases, there was a span of 12 bases. CDR3 size: 15 residues. Germline V lookup: CDR1 SGHTA, CDR2 FQGTGA. CDR3: CASSPGTSSTDTQYF. The CDR3 DNA reads as TGTGCCAGCAGCCCTGGGACTTCTAGCACAGATACGCAGTATTTT.

This clone was seen a single time. V usage is TRBV5-6 and J usage is TRBJ2-1, with TRBD1 as a possible D gene (7 bases). CDR1 and CDR2 from the germline V gene are SGHDT and YYEEEE. The CDR3 totals 12 residues. V was pared by 4 bases and J by 9 bases, with 11 bases between. DNA for the CDR3: TGTGCCAGCAGCCAGGGGGGTGCTGAGCAGTTCTTC. This translates into CASSQGGAEQFF.

The chain employs TRBV10-3 and TRBJ2-7; D perhaps matches TRBD1 (6 bases). Germline V gene lookup returns CDR1 ENHRY and CDR2 SYGVKD. This CDR3 has 14 residues. Trimming took 2 bases from V and 2 from J, leaving 10 bases between them. This chain's CDR3 is CAISEDEGAYEQYF. In DNA form, the CDR3 reads TGTGCCATCAGTGAGGATGAGGGGGCCTACGAGCAGTACTTC.

The chain combines TRBV4-3 with TRBJ2-1; D might be TRBD1 or TRBD2, each matching 5 bases. The CDR3 runs to 15 residues. The germline V gene has CDR1 LGHNA and CDR2 YSLEER. Between the trimmed V and J ends, which lost 0 bases and 8 bases, there was a span of 14 bases. The CDR3: CASSQDEGSVDEQFF. Here the CDR3 DNA reads TGCGCCAGCAGCCAAGATGAGGGGTCAGTAGATGAGCAGTTCTTC.